This T cell receptor beta chain emerged from a study of cytomegalovirus exposure and HLA in healthy donors. Looking at the study overall: From some 180 million T cells, an earlier analysis saw 120 million or so unique TCR beta sequences.

The length of the CDR3 is 17 residues. J lost 7 bases, V lost 1 base, and 13 bases had no gene match. Germline CDR1 MGHRA, CDR2 YSYEKL. This clone was found once. Its antigen is not identified. The PCR contained 60 Vbeta and 13 Jbeta primers. Some clones are missing from TCRdb's copy, which holds only in-frame ones; the method was immunoSEQ multiplex PCR. The repertoire holds around 140,000 clones, with around nine tenths as singletons. Whole-study results and caveats: Rates of TCR association differed by HLA locus in a later analysis, with DRB1 highest and HLA-C lowest. Several of the most significant clusters were apparently associated with common viral pathogens in a later analysis.

This clonotype was sampled from a woman in her twenties or thirties in good health and CMV-seronegative. The V call is TRBV4-1, the J call TRBJ1-5; 7 positions match TRBD1. The sequenced material came from PBMCs. Written as DNA, the CDR3 is TGCGCCAGCAGCCAAGCGGCGAAAGGGGGCGCCGGGCAGCCCCAGCATTTT. Its translation: CASSQAAKGGAGQPQHF.